The TCR beta chain under discussion was sequenced for a study of shared clonotypes between healthy human individuals. Turning to the study itself: Two women and a few men aged 18 to 49 served as donors. Researchers assigned three CD4 naive, three CD4 memory, two CD8 naive and one CD8 memory plate to each donor. Study observations and caveats: Genetic and exposure-history diversity was limited by the small donor number.

Notes on this clone: The antigen remains unidentified. The same CDR3 arises from other DNA sequences in this sample as well.

Germline V gene data show CDR1 as SGHRS and CDR2 as YFSETQ. With 3 bases removed from V and 2 bases from J, the gap between germline ends came to 7 bases. This CDR3 is built from 13 residues. Sequencing used immunoSEQ multiplex PCR; TCRdb keeps in-frame clones, though not all of them. This sample has 1 million to 1.3 million clones, with 75% to 80% found just once. Division of CD4+ cells produced a CD45RA+ naive subset and a CD45RA-negative memory subset. Source material: memory CD4+ T cells from PBMCs. Subset specified: CD45RA-negative fraction. This clonotype was sampled from a man aged 18 to 30 in good health. Some clones in this sample may be carry-over from other donors' samples. This chain connects TRBV5-1 to TRBJ2-3; D is ambiguous. CDR3 loop: CASSSLPTDTQYF. The CDR3 DNA reads TGCGCCAGCAGCTCCTTACCCACAGATACGCAGTATTTT.